This TCR beta chain emerged from a study of cytomegalovirus exposure and HLA in healthy donors. 13 Jbeta primers and 60 Vbeta primers were used for the PCR. The repertoire was sequenced with immunoSEQ multiplex PCR; TCRdb's copy has only in-frame clones and lacks some. Of roughly 160,000 clones listed, roughly four fifths are singletons. This clone has only a few counts. V dropped 5 bases and J dropped 5 bases, with 9 bases sitting between them. This CDR3 spans 12 amino acids. The germline gives CDR1 SEHNR, CDR2 FQNEAQ (reference sequence). V is TRBV7-9 and J is TRBJ1-1; D is uncertain. This sequence was found in a middle-aged man in good health and CMV-seropositive. The sequencing sample was made of PBMCs. DNA of the CDR3: TGTGCCAGCAGCCGGGGAGGGACTGAAGCTTTCTTT. This encodes CASSRGGTEAFF.